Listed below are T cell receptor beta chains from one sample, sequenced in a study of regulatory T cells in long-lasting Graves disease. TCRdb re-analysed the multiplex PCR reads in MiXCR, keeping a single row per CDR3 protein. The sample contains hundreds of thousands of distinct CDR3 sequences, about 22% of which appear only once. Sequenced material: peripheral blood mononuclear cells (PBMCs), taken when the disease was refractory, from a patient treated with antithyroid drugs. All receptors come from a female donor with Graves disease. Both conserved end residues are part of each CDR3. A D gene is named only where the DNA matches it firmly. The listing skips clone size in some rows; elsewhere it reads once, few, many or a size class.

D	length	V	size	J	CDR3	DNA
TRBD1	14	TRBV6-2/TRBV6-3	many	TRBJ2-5	CASSLQGFQETQYF	TGTGCCAGCAGTTTACAGGGGTTCCAAGAGACCCAGTACTTC
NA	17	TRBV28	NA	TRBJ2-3	CASSRSSRKGPTDTQYF	TGTGCCAGCAGTCGTAGCTCAAGAAAAGGCCCCACAGATACGCAGTATTTT
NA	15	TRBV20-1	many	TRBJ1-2	CSAISPGRDGYGYTF	TGCAGTGCTATATCCCCAGGTCGCGACGGCTATGGCTACACCTTC
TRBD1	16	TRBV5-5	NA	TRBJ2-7	CASRSWAQGASYEQYF	TGTGCCAGCAGGTCCTGGGCCCAGGGGGCGTCCTACGAGCAGTACTTC
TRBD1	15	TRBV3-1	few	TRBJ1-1	CASSREQGLNTEAFF	TGTGCCAGCAGCCGAGAACAGGGGCTGAACACTGAAGCTTTCTTT
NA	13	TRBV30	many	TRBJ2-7	CAWSAGAVWEQYF	TGTGCCTGGAGTGCGGGAGCAGTGTGGGAGCAGTACTTC
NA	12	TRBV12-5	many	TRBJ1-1	CASGLGDTEAFF	TGTGCTAGTGGTTTGGGAGACACTGAAGCTTTCTTT
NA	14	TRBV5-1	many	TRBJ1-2	CASSLVWGPYGYTF	TGCGCCAGCAGCTTGGTGTGGGGTCCCTATGGCTACACCTTC
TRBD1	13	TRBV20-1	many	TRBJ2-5	CSAIIGQGETQYF	TGCAGTGCTATAATTGGACAGGGAGAGACCCAGTACTTC
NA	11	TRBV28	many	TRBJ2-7	CASTLDYEQYF	TGTGCCAGCACTTTAGACTACGAGCAGTACTTC
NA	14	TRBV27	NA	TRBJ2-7	CASSPRTVAYEQYF	TGTGCCAGCAGCCCCAGGACAGTAGCCTACGAGCAGTACTTC
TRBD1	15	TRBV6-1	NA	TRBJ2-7	CASSARDRGAYEQYF	TGTGCCAGCAGTGCCCGGGACAGGGGTGCCTACGAGCAGTACTTC
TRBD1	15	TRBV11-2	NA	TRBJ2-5	CASGDQQGYGETQYF	TGTGCCAGCGGCGACCAACAGGGGTATGGAGAGACCCAGTACTTC
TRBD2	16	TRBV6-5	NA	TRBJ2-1	CASSYDLAGAGTEQFF	TGTGCCAGCAGTTACGACCTAGCGGGAGCGGGTACTGAGCAGTTCTTC
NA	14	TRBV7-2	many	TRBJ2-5	CASSLVEREETQYF	TGTGCCAGCAGCTTAGTAGAAAGGGAAGAGACCCAGTACTTC
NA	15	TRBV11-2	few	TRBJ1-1	CASSPTGRMNTEAFF	TGTGCCAGCAGCCCGACGGGACGGATGAACACTGAAGCTTTCTTT
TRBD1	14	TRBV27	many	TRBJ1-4	CASSFLGGSEKLFF	TGTGCCAGCAGTTTTTTAGGGGGCTCTGAAAAACTGTTTTTT
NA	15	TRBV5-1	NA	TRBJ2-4	CASSPSWVAKNIQYF	TGCGCCAGCAGCCCGAGTTGGGTAGCCAAAAACATTCAGTACTTC
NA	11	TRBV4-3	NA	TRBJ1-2	CASSREGGYTF	TGCGCCAGCAGCCGCGAGGGTGGCTACACCTTC
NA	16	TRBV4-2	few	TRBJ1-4	CASSQVSQVVGEKLFF	TGTGCCAGCAGCCAAGTTTCGCAGGTAGTTGGTGAAAAACTGTTTTTT
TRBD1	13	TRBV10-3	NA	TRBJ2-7	CATVGQGLHEQYF	TGTGCCACGGTGGGACAGGGACTACACGAGCAGTACTTC
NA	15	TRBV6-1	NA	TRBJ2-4	CASSEVGGGGNIQYF	TGTGCCAGCAGTGAAGTAGGAGGGGGGGGGAACATTCAGTACTTC
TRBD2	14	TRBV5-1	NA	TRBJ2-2	CASKAGGFTGELFF	TGCGCCAGCAAGGCGGGGGGCTTCACCGGGGAGCTGTTTTTT
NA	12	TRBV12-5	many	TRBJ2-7	CASGLDRAEQYF	TGTGCTAGTGGTTTGGACAGGGCCGAGCAGTACTTC
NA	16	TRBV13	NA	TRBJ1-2	CASSLGRGGNSFVYTF	TGTGCCAGCAGCTTAGGCCGGGGCGGTAATTCCTTTGTCTACACCTTC
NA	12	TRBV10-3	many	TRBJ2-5	CAISLGGETQYF	TGTGCCATCAGCCTAGGGGGGGAGACCCAGTACTTC
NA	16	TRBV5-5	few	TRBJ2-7	CASSLGPGRSNNEQYF	TGTGCCAGCAGCTTGGGGCCGGGAAGAAGTAATAACGAGCAGTACTTC
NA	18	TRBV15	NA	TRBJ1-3	CATSRDWQGTSSGNTIYF	TGTGCCACCAGCAGAGATTGGCAGGGAACAAGCTCTGGAAACACCATATATTTT
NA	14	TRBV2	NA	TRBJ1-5	CASGSGNSNQPQHF	TGTGCCAGCGGTTCCGGGAATAGCAATCAGCCCCAGCATTTT
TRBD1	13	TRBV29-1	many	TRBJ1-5	CSYQGASGQPQHF	TGCAGCTATCAGGGGGCTTCAGGCCAGCCCCAGCATTTT